One and the same sample provided the 26 T cell receptor beta chains below, sequenced in a study of T cells in Graves' hyperthyroidism and ophthalmopathy. TCR beta CDR3 region amplification was performed from RNA transcripts. HTBI primers were employed in a first-round RT-PCR of the TCR CDR3. TCRdb reprocessed the multiplex PCR reads with MiXCR, giving one entry per CDR3 protein. Among about 420,000 distinct CDR3 sequences, approximately 14% were seen once, and the ten largest hold less than 6.5%. Material for sequencing was blood. The receptors originated from a woman younger than 35 with Graves' hyperthyroidism.

Only a few counts were recorded for this clonotype. J is TRBJ2-1 and V is TRBV10-3; TRBD1 aligns across 9 bases. This CDR3 has 16 residues. The junction had 4 bases not matched to a gene; V was cut back by 0 bases and J by 4 bases. Germline lookup yields CDR1 ENHRY and CDR2 SYGVKD. CDR3 sequence: CAISESWTGEYNEQFF. The CDR3 DNA follows: TGTGCCATCAGTGAGTCTTGGACAGGGGAATACAATGAGCAGTTCTTC.

This clonotype was counted at least ten times. The CDR3 coding sequence is TGTGCCAGCAGTGGGGGGAACATGGACGGAAAATACAATGAGCAGTTCTTC. Its translation: CASSGGNMDGKYNEQFF. The chain employs TRBV28 and TRBJ2-1, with a tentative D call TRBD2 (6 bases). CDR1 MDHEN and CDR2 SYDVKM come from the germline V gene. Trimming stripped 5 bases from V and 4 bases from J, with 21 bases between. CDR3 length equals 17 residues.

For this clonotype: A much larger clone lies a single base off, so this may be a read error. The chain couples TRBV4-1 to TRBJ2-5; 11 bases agree with TRBD2. This CDR3 contains 17 residues. Germline CDR1 and CDR2: MGHRA and YSYEKL. This CDR3 is CVSSQDPQASGRETQYF. The CDR3 bases are TGCGTCAGCAGCCAAGATCCCCAGGCTAGCGGGAGGGAGACCCAGTACTTC.

This clonotype was seen a handful of times. The chain uses TRBV25-1 and TRBJ2-3; tentative D call: TRBD2 (5 bases). The CDR3 spans 13 residues. CDR1 is MGHDK and CDR2 is SYGVNS in the germline V gene. The V and J ends lost 8 bases and 3 bases respectively, with 12 bases between them. The CDR3 nucleotides read TGTGCCAGCGGTCAGTCGGGGACAGATACGCAGTATTTT. Translated, it gives CASGQSGTDTQYF.

The genes are TRBV7-9 and TRBJ2-1; 8 bases are shared with TRBD2. V lost 2 bases and J lost 6; bases outside the gene matches: 6. The CDR3 totals 15 residues. Germline V gene sequence: CDR1 SEHNR, CDR2 FQNEAQ (reference sequence). CDR3 DNA sequence: TGTGCCAGCAGCTTAATAGCGGGGATAGTCAATGAGCAGTTCTTC. Translation gives CASSLIAGIVNEQFF.

At least ten counts were recorded for this clonotype. V is TRBV7-2 and J is TRBJ1-5; TRBD1 might be the D (5 bases). Trimming shortened V by 1 base and J by 9 bases, and 19 bases separated the two germline ends. Germline loops: CDR1 SGHTA, CDR2 FQGNSA. This CDR3 has 16 amino acids. This CDR3 reads CASSLVAGTQSRPQHF. The DNA of the CDR3 is TGTGCCAGCAGCTTAGTTGCAGGGACGCAATCACGGCCCCAGCATTTT.

This chain uses TRBV30 with TRBJ2-5; the D gene is possibly TRBD2 (7 bases). This CDR3 has 14 residues. CDR1 and CDR2 (germline): GTSNPN, SVGIG (reference sequence). Trimming shortened V by 0 bases and J by 8 bases, and 16 bases separated the two germline ends. This CDR3 is CAWSVLSGGGTQYF. The CDR3 region has the DNA TGTGCCTGGAGTGTACTATCGGGGGGCGGAACCCAGTACTTC.

This clonotype appeared many times. The V call is TRBV28, the J call TRBJ2-1; TRBD1 agrees at 10 bases. The germline V gene encodes CDR1 MDHEN and CDR2 SYDVKM. This CDR3 region has 16 residues. The trim removed 4 bases at V and 4 bases at J, leaving 7 bases unmatched. DNA for the CDR3: TGTGCCAGCAGTTCGAACCGGGACAGGGGTTACAATGAGCAGTTCTTC. Translating it yields CASSSNRDRGYNEQFF.

This clonotype was observed a handful of times. This rearrangement joins TRBV4-1 to TRBJ2-7, with TRBD2 identical over 9 bases. V shed 1 base, J shed 4 bases, and the junction held 2 bases outside the gene matches. The CDR3 is made up of 14 amino acids. Germline V CDR1 and CDR2: MGHRA, YSYEKL. The CDR3 nucleotides read TGCGCCAGCAGCCAAGGACTAGCGGAATACGAGCAGTACTTC. It yields the protein CASSQGLAEYEQYF.

This clonotype was counted many times. This chain uses TRBV29-1 with TRBJ1-1, with D perhaps matching TRBD1 (6 bases). This CDR3 contains 14 residues. V lost 4 bases and J 8 bases, leaving 20 bases between the germline ends. Germline CDR1 and CDR2: SQVTM and ANQGSEA. CDR3 bases: TGCAGCGTTGTCGTCTCGCAGGGGCAGGCGGAAGCTTTCTTT. Its translation is CSVVVSQGQAEAFF.

This clonotype was detected many times. The CDR3 region is CARNPRTGRGEQFF. The CDR3 nucleotides are TGTGCCCGGAACCCCCGGACAGGGAGGGGTGAGCAGTTCTTC. The J gene is TRBJ2-1, the V gene TRBV30, with D perhaps matching TRBD1 (8 bases). V lost 8 bases and J lost 9, with 23 bases in between. Germline V gene lookup returns CDR1 GTSNPN and CDR2 SVGIG (reference sequence). This CDR3 has 14 amino acids.

This clonotype has a count of ten or more. The chain joins TRBV11-2 to TRBJ1-1, with D unclear. V was cut by 4 bases and J by 1 base, with 10 bases left in between. Germline CDR1 SGHAT, CDR2 FQNNGV. The CDR3 totals 14 residues. CDR3 amino acids: CASSSLTPNTEAFF. Here the CDR3 DNA reads TGTGCCAGCAGCTCCCTGACACCGAACACTGAAGCTTTCTTT.

Ten or more counts support this clonotype. V and J are TRBV10-3 and TRBJ1-1; D remains unclear. Germline CDR1 reads ENHRY; CDR2 reads SYGVKD. The CDR3 runs 13 residues. The V end was cut by 8 bases, the J end by 0 bases, with 10 bases between. The CDR3 here is CAIGRELNTEAFF. DNA for the CDR3: TGTGCCATCGGGAGGGAGTTGAACACTGAAGCTTTCTTT.

With regard to this clonotype: This clone may be a read error of a much larger clone one base away. The V call is TRBV20-1, the J call TRBJ2-7; unclear D gene. Germline assignment: CDR1 DFQATT and CDR2 SNEGSKA (reference sequence). This CDR3 spans 14 amino acids. The V end was cut by 3 bases, the J end by 7 bases, with 19 bases between. The CDR3 DNA sequence: TGCAGTGCTAGGGGTAACCGCCACAGCAATGAGCAGTACTTC. It encodes CSARGNRHSNEQYF.

Only a few counts were recorded for this clonotype. Mismatch with germline at one junction end may stem from a read error. The rearrangement joins TRBV7-2 to TRBJ2-3; 7 positions match TRBD1. The CDR3 is made up of 18 amino acids. Germline loops: CDR1 SGHTA, CDR2 FQGNSA. CDR3 in amino acids: CASSSKRGQSWAADTRYF. CDR3 sequence (DNA): TGTGCCAGCAGCTCGAAAAGGGGGCAGTCCTGGGCCGCAGATACGCGGTATTTT.

The V gene is TRBV7-9, the J gene TRBJ2-3; D might be TRBD1 (5 bases). Trimming cost V 6 bases and J 0 bases, with 7 bases left between them. The CDR3 is 13 residues long. Germline V CDR1 and CDR2: SEHNR, FQNEAQ (reference sequence). For the CDR3, the DNA is TGTGCCAGCAGGACAGATAGCACAGATACGCAGTATTTT. This codes for CASRTDSTDTQYF.

This clonotype was picked up many times. The chain carries TRBV3-1 and TRBJ2-1; D is ambiguous. Germline loops: CDR1 LGHDT, CDR2 YNNKEL (reference sequence). The CDR3 runs 12 residues. Trimming took 5 bases from V and 2 from J, leaving 4 bases between them. The CDR3 coding sequence is TGTGCCAGCAGCACAGCCTACAATGAGCAGTTCTTC. It specifies CASSTAYNEQFF.

The sample holds many counts of this clonotype. The chain is built from TRBV12-5 and TRBJ1-5, with 9 bases fitting TRBD1. From germline, CDR1 is LGHNT and CDR2 FRNRAP. The CDR3 spans 16 residues. V dropped 1 base and J dropped 2; count of bases not matched to a gene: 3. The DNA for the CDR3 is TGTGCTAGTGGTTTGGGGGACAGGGCGCGCAATCAGCCCCAGCATTTT. Its protein product is CASGLGDRARNQPQHF.

In this sample, this clonotype turned up a few times. This sequence joins TRBV28 and TRBJ2-7, with 7 bases fitting TRBD1. Germline assignment: CDR1 MDHEN and CDR2 SYDVKM. The CDR3 consists of 13 residues. The V segment lost 5 bases and the J segment 9 bases; nucleotides outside the gene matches: 10. The CDR3 is CASSTNRGGGQYF. The CDR3 nucleotides read TGTGCCAGCAGTACCAACAGGGGCGGTGGGCAGTACTTC. Together with reference TRBV28 and TRBJ2-7, the CDR3 gives the full variable domain: DVKVTQSSRYLVKRTGEKVFLECVQDMDHENMFWYRQDPGLGLRLIYFSYDVKMKEKGDIPEGYSVSREKKERFSLILESASTNQTSMYLCASSTNRGGGQYFGPGTRLTVT.

V and J are TRBV7-6 and TRBJ2-5; 8 bases fit TRBD1. J gave up 7 bases and V 5 bases, and 9 bases lay outside the gene matches. The CDR3 has 14 amino acids. From germline, CDR1 is SGHVS and CDR2 FNYEAQ. DNA of the CDR3: TGTGCCAGCAGCGCGCAGACAGGGGATGGGACCCAGTACTTC. Translated: CASSAQTGDGTQYF.

This clonotype was observed at least ten times. This chain uses TRBV5-4 with TRBJ2-3; possible D gene TRBD1, 5 bases. Trimming took 1 base from V and 0 from J, leaving 12 bases between them. Germline V gene data show CDR1 as SGHNT and CDR2 as YYREEE (reference sequence). The CDR3 is 16 residues long. CDR3 bases: TGTGCCAGCAGCTTGTCTAGGACACAGAGCACAGATACGCAGTATTTT. As protein: CASSLSRTQSTDTQYF.

This clonotype was seen at least ten times. V and J are TRBV30 and TRBJ2-7, with 9 bases aligning to TRBD1. The CDR3 extends over 14 amino acids. Trimming took 2 bases from V and 5 from J; bases not matched to a gene: 7. CDR1 is GTSNPN and CDR2 is SVGIG in the germline V gene (reference sequence). The CDR3 region is CAWSRDRDEDEQYF. DNA of the CDR3: TGTGCCTGGAGTCGGGACAGGGACGAAGACGAGCAGTACTTC. The full variable domain, completed using reference TRBV30 and TRBJ2-7, is SQTIHQWPATLVQPVGSPLSLECTVEGTSNPNLYWYRQAAGRGLQLLFYSVGIGQISSEVPQNLSASRPQDRQFILSSKKLLLSDSGFYLCAWSRDRDEDEQYFGPGTRLTVT.

This clonotype was detected a few times. The V and J genes are TRBV6-2 or TRBV6-3 and TRBJ1-2, with D possibly being TRBD1 (5 bases). The CDR3 length is 13 residues. CDR1 MNHEY and CDR2 SVGEGT come from the germline V gene. V was trimmed by 2 bases and J by 5 bases, leaving 9 bases between them. CDR3 in DNA: TGTGCCAGCAGTTACAGGGAGGGGTATGGCTACACCTTC. Protein sequence: CASSYREGYGYTF.

This clonotype was found a few times. This sequence joins TRBV2 and TRBJ2-1; possibly TRBD1 for D (6 bases). Per the germline V gene, CDR1 is SNHLY and CDR2 is FYNNEI. This CDR3 comprises 12 residues. V shed 7 bases and J shed 14 bases, with 18 bases lying between them. The CDR3: CASTFYREWEFF. The CDR3 DNA follows: TGTGCCAGCACTTTCTACAGGGAATGGGAGTTCTTC.

This clonotype was seen many times. V usage is TRBV29-1 and J usage is TRBJ2-7, with 7 bases that match TRBD1. Germline CDR1 SQVTM, CDR2 ANQGSEA. The ends lost 5 bases at V and 1 base at J; junction bases unmatched: 2. This CDR3 has 12 amino acids. The CDR3 protein is CSVTGQSYEQYF. DNA for the CDR3: TGCAGCGTTACGGGACAGTCCTACGAGCAGTACTTC.

This sequence joins TRBV5-1 and TRBJ2-1; maybe TRBD2 (6 bases). CDR3 size: 16 residues. Trimming shortened V by 6 bases and J by 7 bases, and 23 bases separated the two germline ends. Germline loops: CDR1 SGHRS, CDR2 YFSETQ. The CDR3 DNA is TGCGCCAGCACCCCCAGCGGGCTAGCTAGTGTAAATGAGCAGTTCTTC. This sequence encodes CASTPSGLASVNEQFF.